One and the same sample provided the 21 T cell receptor beta chains below, sequenced in a study of early T cells in non-severe SARS-CoV-2 infection. In TCRdb, the 5' RACE reads were re-called with MiXCR into one record per CDR3 protein. This sample yields tens of thousands of distinct CDR3 sequences, of which roughly 18% are seen a single time; around 9.8% belongs to the top ten. Here the sequenced sample was whole blood, taken at baseline. Source of these receptors: an adult who was a healthcare worker with PCR-confirmed SARS-CoV-2 infection or an uninfected control (not recorded which).

As DNA, the CDR3 is TGCAGTGCTTCCGACAACAGGGGAGCAGGGGAAAAACTGTTTTTT. Protein: CSASDNRGAGEKLFF. The chain carries TRBV20-1 and TRBJ1-4; 7 bases match TRBD1. Looked up from germline, CDR1 is DFQATT and CDR2 is SNEGSKA (reference sequence). The V and J ends lost 5 bases and 8 bases, in that order; junction bases with no gene match: 14. This CDR3 has 15 amino acids.

This clonotype was detected a few times. This sequence joins TRBV5-5 and TRBJ2-3; 7 bases map to TRBD2. The CDR3 length is 16 residues. J lost 2 bases, V lost 4 bases, and 10 bases had no gene match. The germline V gene has CDR1 SGHKS and CDR2 YYEKEE (reference sequence). The chain's CDR3 is CASSPAGPLFTDTQYF. In DNA form, the CDR3 reads TGTGCCAGCAGCCCAGCGGGGCCCCTTTTCACAGATACGCAGTATTTT. Combining the CDR3 with reference TRBV5-5 and TRBJ2-3 gives the whole variable domain DAGVTQSPTHLIKTRGQQVTLRCSPISGHKSVSWYQQVLGQGPQFIFQYYEKEERGRGNFPDRFSARQFPNYSSELNVNALLLGDSALYLCASSPAGPLFTDTQYFGPGTRLTVL.

This clonotype has more than one count but fewer than ten. This chain links TRBV7-2 with TRBJ2-2, with 7 bases matching TRBD2. The CDR3 extends over 15 amino acids. Per germline, CDR1 SGHTA and CDR2 FQGNSA. The J segment lost 4 bases and the V segment lost 3 bases, leaving 5 bases of the junction unmatched. CDR3 in DNA: TGTGCCAGCAGCTTTTCAGGGAGGGTCACCGGGGAGCTGTTTTTT. Translation: CASSFSGRVTGELFF. Drawing the rest from reference TRBV7-2 and TRBJ2-2, the complete variable domain is GAGVSQSPSNKVTEKGKDVELRCDPISGHTALYWYRQSLGQGLEFLIYFQGNSAPDKSGLPSDRFSAERTGGSVSTLTIQRTQQEDSAVYLCASSFSGRVTGELFFGEGSRLTVL.

This chain links TRBV20-1 with TRBJ1-2; D unresolved. This CDR3 has 12 amino acids. V gave up 3 bases and J gave up 0 bases, with 5 bases separating them. Germline V gene data show CDR1 as DFQATT and CDR2 as SNEGSKA (reference sequence). The chain's CDR3 is CSASSSNYGYTF. CDR3 DNA sequence: TGCAGTGCTAGTTCCTCTAACTATGGCTACACCTTC.

This chain connects TRBV27 to TRBJ2-2; perhaps TRBD1 as D (6 bases). Per the germline V gene, CDR1 is MNHEY and CDR2 is SMNVEV (reference sequence). The V and J ends lost 6 bases and 3 bases respectively, with 14 bases between them. The CDR3 consists of 15 residues. Written as DNA, the CDR3 is TGTGCCAGCAGACTTAAAACAGGGTACACCGGGGAGCTGTTTTTT. This encodes CASRLKTGYTGELFF.

Ten or more counts support this clonotype. V and J are TRBV7-2 and TRBJ2-6; a possible D gene is TRBD2 (7 bases). The CDR3 extends over 17 amino acids. CDR1 is SGHTA, CDR2 FQGNSA, per germline. V was clipped by 2 bases and J by 1 base, with 12 bases between them. CDR3 sequence reads: CASSLQGRESGANVLTF. CDR3 coding DNA: TGTGCCAGCAGCTTACAGGGGAGGGAGTCTGGGGCCAACGTCCTGACTTTC. The variable domain in full, with the rest retrieved from reference TRBV7-2 and TRBJ2-6, is GAGVSQSPSNKVTEKGKDVELRCDPISGHTALYWYRQSLGQGLEFLIYFQGNSAPDKSGLPSDRFSAERTGGSVSTLTIQRTQQEDSAVYLCASSLQGRESGANVLTFGAGSRLTVL.

This clonotype was detected only a few times. The V gene is TRBV20-1, the J gene TRBJ2-7; 9 positions match TRBD2. This CDR3 comprises 16 residues. J lost 3 bases, V lost 3 bases, and 12 bases had no gene match. Per germline, CDR1 DFQATT and CDR2 SNEGSKA (reference sequence). The CDR3 nucleotides are TGCAGTGCTAGGCGCGGGGGGGGACAGACCTACTACGAGCAGTACTTC. Protein: CSARRGGGQTYYEQYF.

This clonotype was counted ten times or more. The chain links TRBV7-2 to TRBJ2-1; D gene ambiguous. The ends were cut back, 6 bases at V and 9 bases at J, with 9 bases in the middle. The CDR3 sequence is 11 residues long. The germline gives CDR1 SGHTA, CDR2 FQGNSA. CDR3 in amino acids: CASRASGEQFF. CDR3 nucleotide sequence: TGTGCCAGCAGGGCGTCTGGTGAGCAGTTCTTC.

V usage is TRBV27 and J usage is TRBJ2-2; TRBD2 might be the D (6 bases). Germline values: CDR1 MNHEY, CDR2 SMNVEV (reference sequence). This CDR3 is built from 14 residues. Deletions cut 6 bases from V and 6 bases from J, with 14 bases between. CDR3 loop: CASRPGTPAGELFF. Written as DNA, the CDR3 is TGTGCCAGCAGACCCGGGACTCCTGCCGGGGAGCTGTTTTTT.

This clonotype turned up a few times. The V gene is TRBV19, the J gene TRBJ1-1, with D perhaps matching TRBD1 (5 bases). The ends were cut back, 7 bases at V and 4 bases at J, with 16 bases in the middle. This CDR3 comprises 14 residues. Per germline, CDR1 LNHDA and CDR2 SQIVND (reference sequence). CDR3 sequence: CASTWAQASTEAFF. The CDR3, as DNA: TGTGCCAGTACTTGGGCACAGGCAAGCACTGAAGCTTTCTTT.

This clonotype was counted between two and nine times. The rearrangement uses TRBV6-1 and TRBJ2-1; a weak D match, TRBD1 (7 bases). Trimming shortened V by 2 bases and J by 4 bases, and 12 bases separated the two germline ends. This CDR3 region has 15 residues. Germline V lookup: CDR1 MNHNS, CDR2 SASEGT. The CDR3 nucleotides read TGTGCCAGCAGTGAAAACGCAGGGGGGTACAATGAGCAGTTCTTC. It codes for CASSENAGGYNEQFF.

This clonotype was seen repeatedly, ten times or more. The chain employs TRBV10-1 and TRBJ2-5; TRBD1 matches 8 bases. The V segment lost 4 bases and the J segment 7 bases; nucleotides outside the gene matches: 5. The germline gives CDR1 WNHNN, CDR2 SYGVQD (reference sequence). The CDR3 sequence is 13 residues long. CDR3 protein: CASSADRGATQYF. Here the CDR3 DNA reads TGCGCCAGCAGTGCCGACAGGGGTGCGACCCAGTACTTC.

This clonotype has more than one count but fewer than ten. This rearrangement joins TRBV7-9 to TRBJ1-5; TRBD1 agrees at 8 bases. This CDR3 has 13 amino acids. Trimming removed 5 bases from V and 6 bases from J; junction bases left unmatched: 3. Germline CDR1 and CDR2: SEHNR and FQNEAQ (reference sequence). As DNA, the CDR3 is TGTGCCAGCAGCGCCCAGGGGGCTCAGCCCCAGCATTTT. Translated, it gives CASSAQGAQPQHF.

Judged by abundance, this clonotype is medium-sized. This chain links TRBV28 with TRBJ1-1; maybe TRBD1 (5 bases). The CDR3 has 14 amino acids. Germline CDR1 and CDR2: MDHEN and SYDVKM. V lost 5 bases and J lost 5, with 15 bases in between. Written as DNA, the CDR3 is TGTGCCAGCAGTCCCGGGGGGGTCCATACTGAAGCTTTCTTT. This translates into CASSPGGVHTEAFF. The complete variable domain, with remaining parts taken from reference TRBV28 and TRBJ1-1, reads DVKVTQSSRYLVKRTGEKVFLECVQDMDHENMFWYRQDPGLGLRLIYFSYDVKMKEKGDIPEGYSVSREKKERFSLILESASTNQTSMYLCASSPGGVHTEAFFGQGTRLTVV.

This clonotype was counted between two and nine times. This chain joins TRBV7-4 and TRBJ2-1; D is perhaps TRBD2 (7 bases). Germline V gene lookup returns CDR1 SGHVT and CDR2 SQSDAQ. With 9 bases removed from V and 5 bases from J, the gap between germline ends came to 14 bases. This CDR3 has 13 amino acids. Here the CDR3 reads CARERDKNNEQFF. DNA of the CDR3: TGTGCCAGGGAGCGGGACAAGAACAATGAGCAGTTCTTC. Full variable domain (rest looked up from reference TRBV7-4 and TRBJ2-1): GAGVSQSPRYKVAKRGRDVALRCDSISGHVTLYWYRQTLGQGSEVLTYSQSDAQRDKSGRPSGRFSAERPERSVSTLKIQRTEQGDSAVYLCARERDKNNEQFFGPGTRLTVL.

In this sample, this clonotype turned up many times. CDR3: CASSNTVNTEAFF. The CDR3 region has the DNA TGTGCCAGCAGTAATACAGTGAACACTGAAGCTTTCTTT. V is TRBV12-3 or TRBV12-4 and J is TRBJ1-1, with D uncertain. This CDR3 comprises 13 residues. V dropped 5 bases and J dropped 0 bases, with 7 bases sitting between them.

This clonotype showed up just a few times. The rearrangement uses TRBV4-2 and TRBJ1-5; 7 nucleotides align to TRBD1. J was trimmed by 6 bases and V by 4 bases; bases with no gene match: 9. CDR1 is LGHNA, CDR2 YNFKEQ, per germline. This CDR3 has 15 residues. CDR3: CASSPGGTDTQPQHF. The CDR3 nucleotides read TGTGCCAGCAGCCCAGGGGGGACAGATACTCAGCCCCAGCATTTT.

In this sample, this clonotype turned up a few times. The chain uses TRBV7-2 and TRBJ2-7; 8 nucleotides align to TRBD1. This CDR3 has 15 amino acids. The V and J ends lost 5 bases and 6 bases, in that order; junction bases with no gene match: 12. Germline V gene lookup returns CDR1 SGHTA and CDR2 FQGNSA. The CDR3 here is CASSPQQDRVSEQYF. The CDR3 DNA sequence: TGTGCCAGCAGCCCCCAACAGGACAGGGTTTCCGAGCAGTACTTC.

The sample holds a few counts of this clonotype. The V and J genes are TRBV11-2 and TRBJ2-7; no reliable D call. This CDR3 has 15 residues. Germline lookup yields CDR1 SGHAT and CDR2 FQNNGV. V lost 5 bases, J lost 0 bases, and 14 bases lay in between. CDR3 nucleotides: TGTGCCAGCAGCCCGCACCCCGGTAGCTCCTACGAGCAGTACTTC. Translation gives CASSPHPGSSYEQYF.

This chain connects TRBV20-1 to TRBJ2-7; 7 positions match TRBD1. J lost 5 bases, V lost 3 bases, and 10 bases had no gene match. Germline V CDR1 and CDR2: DFQATT, SNEGSKA (reference sequence). This CDR3 has 14 residues. CDR3: CSASLQGNRDEQYF. CDR3 sequence (DNA): TGCAGTGCTAGTCTACAGGGGAACAGGGACGAGCAGTACTTC.

V and J are TRBV20-1 and TRBJ2-7; D call uncertain. Germline CDR1 is DFQATT and CDR2 is SNEGSKA (reference sequence). This CDR3 contains 15 residues. The V and J ends lost 0 bases and 0 bases respectively, with 12 bases between them. CDR3 loop: CSARDIDGFSYEQYF. CDR3 DNA sequence: TGCAGTGCTAGAGATATTGACGGTTTCTCCTACGAGCAGTACTTC.